Below, 16 T cell receptor beta chains from the same sample are listed, as sequenced in a study of T cells after yellow fever vaccination. TCRdb redid the calling of the 5' RACE reads with MiXCR, one entry per CDR3 protein. The data contain some 110,000 distinct CDR3 sequences, 6.5% to 9% of them singletons. This specimen consisted of CD4+ T cells sorted from PBMCs, obtained more than 35 days after the first yellow fever vaccination. These receptors came from a young man who received the YFV17D yellow fever vaccine.

This clonotype came up many times. The rearrangement uses TRBV20-1 and TRBJ2-5, with 9 bases identical to TRBD2. This CDR3 has 15 residues. CDR1 DFQATT and CDR2 SNEGSKA come from the germline V gene (reference sequence). Trimming took 2 bases from V and 1 from J; bases not matched to a gene: 5. The CDR3 DNA sequence: TGCAGTGCTAGAATAGCGGGGGAGCCCCAAGAGACCCAGTACTTC. It specifies CSARIAGEPQETQYF.

Many counts were recorded for this clonotype. V gene TRBV9 combines with J gene TRBJ1-4; weak D call: TRBD1 (6 bases). Trimming took 5 bases from V and 2 from J, leaving 13 bases between them. Per the germline V gene, CDR1 is SGDLS and CDR2 is YYNGEE. The CDR3 runs to 15 residues. The CDR3 bases are TGTGCCAGCAGTGCAACAGGGACTACTAATGAAAAACTGTTTTTT. Encoded protein: CASSATGTTNEKLFF.

A note on this clonotype: A much bigger clone sits one base away, suggesting this may be a read error. The chain uses TRBV5-5 and TRBJ2-1; possibly TRBD1 for D (5 bases). The CDR3 has 16 amino acids. Germline V gene data show CDR1 as SGHKS and CDR2 as YYEKEE (reference sequence). The CDR3 DNA is TGTGACAGCAGCTTTAGGCAGGGTTTGAGTTACAATGAGCAGTTCTTC. Protein sequence: CDSSFRQGLSYNEQFF. The full variable domain, with the rest looked up from reference TRBV5-5 and TRBJ2-1, is DAGVTQSPTHLIKTRGQQVTLRCSPISGHKSVSWYQQVLGQGPQFIFQYYEKEERGRGNFPDRFSARQFPNYSSELNVNALLLGDSALYLCDSSFRQGLSYNEQFFGPGTRLTVL.

This clonotype occurred many times. The V and J genes are TRBV5-1 and TRBJ2-6, with a possible D match to TRBD2 (5 bases). CDR1 is SGHRS, CDR2 YFSETQ, per germline. The CDR3 spans 15 residues. V lost 7 bases and J lost 0, with 11 bases in between. The CDR3 here is CASAWRPSGANVLTF. CDR3 coding DNA: TGCGCCAGCGCTTGGAGGCCCTCTGGGGCCAACGTCCTGACTTTC.

This clonotype was counted ten times or more. The V gene is TRBV19, the J gene TRBJ1-5; 9 bases line up with TRBD1. The germline gives CDR1 LNHDA, CDR2 SQIVND (reference sequence). This CDR3 comprises 14 residues. V was clipped by 6 bases and J by 6 bases; unmatched bases: 6. CDR3 in amino acids: CASSNTGGGQPQHF. The CDR3 DNA follows: TGTGCCAGTAGCAACACAGGGGGCGGTCAGCCCCAGCATTTT.

The chain is built from TRBV19 and TRBJ1-4, with TRBD1 matching 7 bases. The CDR3 has 14 residues. Unmatched junction bases numbered 6, after V lost 3 bases and J lost 8 bases. Germline assignment: CDR1 LNHDA and CDR2 SQIVND (reference sequence). The CDR3 spells CASSIWDRREKLFF. The CDR3 coding sequence is TGTGCCAGTAGTATTTGGGACAGACGGGAAAAACTGTTTTTT.

The table lists this clonotype with many counts. The chain is built from TRBV4-1 and TRBJ1-5, with 7 bases matching TRBD1. Trimming removed 2 bases from V and 5 bases from J; junction bases left unmatched: 6. This CDR3 is 15 amino acids long. The germline gives CDR1 MGHRA, CDR2 YSYEKL. This CDR3 is CASSQTDRAHQPQHF. Here the CDR3 DNA reads TGCGCCAGCAGCCAAACCGACAGGGCTCATCAGCCCCAGCATTTT.

This clonotype was seen at least ten times. This chain links TRBV24-1 with TRBJ2-5; D is ambiguous. Germline V gene sequence: CDR1 KGHDR, CDR2 SFDVKD. V shed 4 bases and J shed 0 bases, with 11 bases lying between them. The CDR3 consists of 15 residues. The CDR3 region has the DNA TGTGCCACCAGTGAGGCTGGGGTATACCAAGAGACCCAGTACTTC. Protein sequence: CATSEAGVYQETQYF.

This clonotype was observed many times. The chain couples TRBV20-1 to TRBJ2-1; 12 nucleotides align to TRBD2. In germline, CDR1 is DFQATT, CDR2 SNEGSKA (reference sequence). J was trimmed by 1 base and V by 1 base; bases with no gene match: 2. CDR3 size: 16 residues. CDR3 amino acids: CSARVTSGGSYNEQFF. The DNA for the CDR3 is TGCAGTGCTAGAGTCACTAGCGGGGGGTCCTACAATGAGCAGTTCTTC.

The CDR3 loop is CASSHDLAGGQETQYF. The CDR3 DNA reads as TGTGCCAGCAGCCATGATCTAGCGGGGGGACAAGAGACCCAGTACTTC. The J gene is TRBJ2-5, the V gene TRBV4-2, with 11 bases lining up with TRBD2. Per the germline V gene, CDR1 is LGHNA and CDR2 is YNFKEQ. The CDR3 is 16 amino acids. Trimming cost V 3 bases and J 2 bases; bases outside gene matches: 5.

This clonotype has at least ten counts. This chain connects TRBV6-6 to TRBJ2-1; possibly TRBD1 for D (5 bases). Trimming took 5 bases from V and 4 from J, leaving 12 bases between them. The germline gives CDR1 MNHNY, CDR2 SVGAGI (reference sequence). This CDR3 spans 14 amino acids. In DNA, the CDR3 is TGTGCCAGCAGTCCGCAGGGCGAATACAATGAGCAGTTCTTC. This translates into CASSPQGEYNEQFF.

The chain couples TRBV7-8 to TRBJ1-1; D gene ambiguous. Germline V gives CDR1 SGHVS, CDR2 FQNEAQ. The V gene lost 4 bases and the J gene lost 4 bases, with 7 bases spanning the gap. This CDR3 contains 12 residues. The CDR3 sequence: CASSSSRTEAFF. CDR3 sequence (DNA): TGTGCCAGCAGCTCCTCCCGCACTGAAGCTTTCTTT.

This clonotype was seen ten or more times. CDR3 region: CASSLAQSNYGYTF. In nucleotides, the CDR3 is TGCGCCAGCAGCTTGGCCCAGTCTAACTATGGCTACACCTTC. V is TRBV5-1 and J is TRBJ1-2; D uncertain. The CDR3 covers 14 residues. The V gene lost 0 bases and the J gene lost 0 bases, with 6 bases spanning the gap. Germline V gene sequence: CDR1 SGHRS, CDR2 YFSETQ. Drawing the rest from reference TRBV5-1 and TRBJ1-2, the complete variable domain is KAGVTQTPRYLIKTRGQQVTLSCSPISGHRSVSWYQQTPGQGLQFLFEYFSETQRNKGNFPGRFSGRQFSNSRSEMNVSTLELGDSALYLCASSLAQSNYGYTFGSGTRLTVV.

A few counts support this clonotype. The genes are TRBV7-2 and TRBJ1-6; perhaps TRBD1 as D (5 bases). CDR3 length: 14 residues. The germline V gene has CDR1 SGHTA and CDR2 FQGNSA. Deletions cut 5 bases from V and 6 bases from J, with 11 bases between. The CDR3 protein is CASSPGEFNSPLHF. The CDR3 DNA reads TGTGCCAGCAGCCCGGGGGAATTTAATTCACCCCTCCACTTT.

This chain links TRBV7-2 with TRBJ1-5; the match to TRBD1 covers 9 bases. This CDR3 is built from 15 residues. Germline V lookup: CDR1 SGHTA, CDR2 FQGNSA. V trimming: 4 bases; J trimming: 5 bases; junction bases outside the gene matches: 6. This CDR3 is CASSSGTGRDQPQHF. The DNA of the CDR3 is TGTGCCAGCAGCTCCGGGACAGGGCGAGATCAGCCCCAGCATTTT.

This clonotype was picked up many times. The chain has TRBV10-2 and TRBJ2-5, with TRBD2 identical over 7 bases. This CDR3 region has 16 residues. V lost 6 bases to trimming and J lost 2 bases; unmatched junction nucleotides: 12. Germline loops: CDR1 WSHSY, CDR2 SAAADI. DNA of the CDR3: TGCGCCAGCAGAGCGGTGGGACTAAGCCTTCAAGAGACCCAGTACTTC. Residues: CASRAVGLSLQETQYF.